This is a list of T cell receptor beta chains from one sample in a study of T cell responses to AZD1222 COVID-19 vaccine. Profiling relied on immunoSEQ multiplex PCR, and the TCRdb table lists in-frame clones only, not all of them. The table records about 150,000 clones, more than 90% of them present only once. Sequenced here: peripheral blood, sampled 28 days after the second AZD1222 dose. The receptors shown here come from an adult who received the AZD1222 COVID-19 vaccine. CDR3s include the opening cysteine and the closing phenylalanine or tryptophan. The order of the fields is V gene, J gene, D gene, clone size, CDR3 DNA, CDR3 protein. D genes are given only for firm matches. Only part of the rows carry a size: once, few, many, or a class if the clone is expanded.

>TRBV18|TRBJ2-7|-|-
TGTGCCAGCTCCCTCGCCCGGACAGAGCGCTACGAGCAGTACTTC
CASSLARTERYEQYF
>TRBV19|TRBJ1-4|TRBD1|once
TGTGCCAGTAACCTAAGGGGATACCGGGACAGAAACCAACTGTTTTTT
CASNLRGYRDRNQLFF
>TRBV6-5|TRBJ1-5|-|-
TGTGCCAGCCCCTCGGGACTTGGAAGCAATCAGCCCCAGCATTTT
CASPSGLGSNQPQHF
>TRBV6-5|TRBJ1-5|-|-
TGTGCCAGCAGTTACTCGATAAACCAGCCCCAGCATTTT
CASSYSINQPQHF
>TRBV13|TRBJ2-1|-|-
TGTGCCAGCAGCTTAGCCAGCGGGCTCTCCTACAATGAGCAGTTCTTC
CASSLASGLSYNEQFF
>TRBV5-1|TRBJ2-7|TRBD1|-
TGCGCCAGCAGCTTGGTAGCAGGACAGGGGGCGCATGAGCAGTACTTC
CASSLVAGQGAHEQYF
>TRBV12-5|TRBJ1-1|TRBD1|few
TGTGCTAGTGGTTTCCTGGGACAGGGGGCATTTATGAACACTGAAGCTTTCTTT
CASGFLGQGAFMNTEAFF
>TRBV4-1|TRBJ1-1|-|-
TGCGCCAGCAGCCAATCGTTGATTACTGAAGCTTTCTTT
CASSQSLITEAFF
>TRBV27|TRBJ2-1|-|-
TGTGCCAGCAGTTTGTATGCGGGAAAATACAATGAGCAGTTCTTC
CASSLYAGKYNEQFF
>TRBV18|TRBJ2-3|-|-
TGTGCCAGCTCACCAGGTAACACAGATACGCAGTATTTT
CASSPGNTDTQYF
>TRBV9|TRBJ2-1|-|-
TGTGCCAGCAGCGTAGGGGTGGGGGAGCAGTTCTTC
CASSVGVGEQFF
>TRBV30|TRBJ1-1|-|-
TGTGCCTGGAGTTTCACGAACACTGAAGCTTTCTTT
CAWSFTNTEAFF
>TRBV5-1|TRBJ2-5|TRBD2|-
TGCGCCAGCAGCGGCGGACTAGCGGGGGCCCAAGAGACCCAGTACTTC
CASSGGLAGAQETQYF
>TRBV5-8|TRBJ1-2|-|once
TGTGCCAGCAGCTTTCTAGGGATCGATGGCTACACCTTC
CASSFLGIDGYTF
>TRBV3-1/TRBV3-2|TRBJ1-2|-|-
TGTGCCAGCAGCCACGTGCGGGGAGCGGGTATCGGCTACACCTTC
CASSHVRGAGIGYTF
>TRBV29-1|TRBJ1-6|-|-
TGCAGCGTTGGTCAGGATAATTCACCCCTCCACTTT
CSVGQDNSPLHF
>TRBV30|TRBJ2-7|TRBD2|once
TGTGCCTGGAGGAGGGGACTAGCGGGGTTGAAAGACGAGCAGTACTTC
CAWRRGLAGLKDEQYF
>TRBV7-8|TRBJ2-2|TRBD2|-
TGTGCCAGCAGCCCCCGGGAGGGCCGGAACACCGGGGAGCTGTTTTTT
CASSPREGRNTGELFF
>TRBV19|TRBJ2-7|-|-
TGTGCCAGTAGTATCTTGGGGGCGCGGGAGCAGTACTTC
CASSILGAREQYF
>TRBV4-2|TRBJ2-5|-|few
TGTGCCAGCAGCCAAATGATCGGGGGTCGCAGACAAGAGACCCAGTACTTC
CASSQMIGGRRQETQYF
>TRBV19|TRBJ1-5|-|-
TGTGCCAGTAGTCCCCGGGCTCAGCCCCAGCATTTT
CASSPRAQPQHF
>TRBV5-1|TRBJ2-1|TRBD1|once
TGCGCCAGCAGCCCCCGGACAGGGGGATACTCCTACAATGAGCAGTTCTTC
CASSPRTGGYSYNEQFF
>TRBV6-5|TRBJ2-3|-|-
TGTGCCAGCGCGAGAGGAAGGGAGGATACGCAGTATTTT
CASARGREDTQYF
>TRBV29-1|TRBJ1-1|-|-
TGCAGCGTTGAAGGGAGGACAGAAGCTTTCTTT
CSVEGRTEAFF
>TRBV18|TRBJ1-1|-|-
TGTGCCAGCTCACCACAGGGGGACACTGAAGCTTTCTTT
CASSPQGDTEAFF
>TRBV5-4|TRBJ2-2|TRBD2|-
TGTGCCAGCAGGCGGGGACTAGCGGGAGGGCCGGCCGGGGAGCTGTTTTTT
CASRRGLAGGPAGELFF
>TRBV30|TRBJ2-2|TRBD1|-
TGTGCCTGGAGTGAAGACAGGGCCACCGGGGAGCTGTTTTTT
CAWSEDRATGELFF
>TRBV29-1|TRBJ2-2|-|once
TGCAGCGTTGGTGCGGGGTACGAGGAGCTGTTTTTT
CSVGAGYEELFF
>TRBV7-6|TRBJ2-1|TRBD2|-
TGTGCCAGCAGCTTAGTGGCCCCGGGAGGTGATGAGCAGTTCTTC
CASSLVAPGGDEQFF
>TRBV5-6|TRBJ1-4|-|-
TGTGCCAGCAGCGGGGGTGATGAAAAACTGTTTTTT
CASSGGDEKLFF
>TRBV5-4|TRBJ1-1|-|-
TGTGCCAGCAGCTTGAAGCCCGCGGGGGACGGCACTGAAGCTTTCTTT
CASSLKPAGDGTEAFF
>TRBV5-1|TRBJ2-1|TRBD1|-
TGCGCCAGCAGCTTCAGAGGGACAGAAATTTACAATGAGCAGTTCTTC
CASSFRGTEIYNEQFF
>TRBV30|TRBJ1-5|TRBD1|-
TGTGCCTACCGGGACAGGGCAGGTAGCAATCAGCCCCAGCATTTT
CAYRDRAGSNQPQHF
>TRBV9|TRBJ1-4|-|-
TGTGCCAGCAGCGTTGGGTCCGGCCCCAATGAAAAACTGTTTTTT
CASSVGSGPNEKLFF
>TRBV11-1|TRBJ2-5|-|-
TGTGCCAGCAGCTTATGGGGGGAAGAGACCCAGTACTTC
CASSLWGEETQYF
>TRBV14|TRBJ2-3|TRBD2|-
TGTGCCAGCAGCCGAGGACTAGCGAGAGATACGCAGTATTTT
CASSRGLARDTQYF
>TRBV3-1/TRBV3-2|TRBJ1-3|-|-
TGTGCCAGCAGCCAAGAGGGGGGAAACACCATATATTTT
CASSQEGGNTIYF
>TRBV4-1|TRBJ1-1|-|few
TGCGCCAGCAGCCCTCGGGGACCGATGGACACTGAAGCTTTCTTT
CASSPRGPMDTEAFF
>TRBV3-1/TRBV3-2|TRBJ2-3|TRBD2|-
TGTGCCAGCAGCCAAGGCGGACTAGCGGGGGTAGATACGCAGTATTTT
CASSQGGLAGVDTQYF
>TRBV5-4|TRBJ1-1|-|-
TGTGCCAGCAGCCCAAACGGCGGTGAAGCTTTCTTT
CASSPNGGEAFF
>TRBV2|TRBJ1-4|-|once
TGTGCCAGCAATCCAGGGGAAAGTGTAAAACTGTTTTTT
CASNPGESVKLFF
>TRBV27|TRBJ1-5|-|-
TGTGCCAGCAGTTTATGGGCAGGAGGGCAGCCCCAGCATTTT
CASSLWAGGQPQHF
>TRBV19|TRBJ2-1|TRBD2|-
TGTGCCAGTAGTGGGTTACTAGCGGGGTGGCAGTTCTTC
CASSGLLAGWQFF
>TRBV7-2|TRBJ2-5|-|-
TGTGCCAGCAGCTTCGGGGGGCCAAGGGAGACCCAGTACTTC
CASSFGGPRETQYF
>TRBV3-1/TRBV3-2|TRBJ2-7|TRBD1|-
TGTGCCAGCAAGACAGGGGATGGGCCTAGAGAGCAGTACTTC
CASKTGDGPREQYF
>TRBV7-9|TRBJ2-5|TRBD2|-
TGTGCCAGCAGCTCGGGGAGGGCCGGAGAAGAGACCCAGTACTTC
CASSSGRAGEETQYF
>TRBV4-2|TRBJ2-1|-|once
TGTGCCAGCAGCCAAGAGCCTGCGAGTAGCTCCTACAATGAGCAGTTCTTC
CASSQEPASSSYNEQFF
>TRBV6-6|TRBJ2-6|TRBD2|-
TGTGCCAGCAGTCCGACTAGCGGGCGTAGCTCTGGGGCCAACGTCCTGACTTTC
CASSPTSGRSSGANVLTF
>TRBV4-1|TRBJ1-1|-|-
TGCGCCAGCAGCCAAGGAGGTAACAGGGTGGGGTTTACTGAAGCTTTCTTT
CASSQGGNRVGFTEAFF
>TRBV6-1|TRBJ1-2|-|-
TGTGCCAGCAGTGATACTCCCCCAGAGTTTGACTATGGCTACACCTTC
CASSDTPPEFDYGYTF
>TRBV20-1|TRBJ1-1|-|-
TGCAGGGCTATAATGAACACTGAAGCTTTCTTT
CRAIMNTEAFF
>TRBV5-6|TRBJ1-4|-|-
TGTGCCAGCAGCTTTACGGGGACGGCTAATGAAAAACTGTTTTTT
CASSFTGTANEKLFF
>TRBV6-5|TRBJ1-4|-|-
TGTGCCAGCAGTTACTCGGCAACTAATGAAAAACTGTTTTTT
CASSYSATNEKLFF
>TRBV7-6|TRBJ2-3|TRBD2|-
TGTGCCAGCAGCCCTCTAGCGGCTTCCGCAGATACGCAGTATTTT
CASSPLAASADTQYF
>TRBV4-1|TRBJ1-2|-|few
TGCGCCAGCAGCCAGCCCGGCGAGGAGGGATACTATGGCTACACCTTC
CASSQPGEEGYYGYTF